Presented here are 21 T cell receptor beta chains from one specimen sequenced in a study of graft-versus-host responses after intestinal transplantation. The method was immunoSEQ multiplex PCR; TCRdb's version includes in-frame clones alone and lacks a portion of them. The sample comprises approximately 8,300 clones, roughly 29% of which are singletons, and around 5% rests with the top ten. Plating combined 200,000 CFSE-labeled responder cells with 200,000 irradiated, violet-dye-labeled stimulator cells. This material consisted of alloreactive CD8+ T cells from a mixed lymphocyte reaction culture, taken before transplantation. Subset in this sample: CFSE-low proliferating T cells sorted from roughly six-day pre-transplant mixed lymphocyte reaction (GvH or HvG direction). The receptors shown here come from a human patient who was an organ donor for intestinal transplantation.

The V call is TRBV11-2, the J call TRBJ2-7; weak D call: TRBD2 (6 bases). The germline V gene has CDR1 SGHAT and CDR2 FQNNGV. There are 13 residues in the CDR3. V lost 7 bases to trimming and J lost 2 bases, with 12 bases between them. As DNA, the CDR3 is TGTGCCAGCACTCCGGGGGTAACCTACGAGCAGTACTTC. It codes for CASTPGVTYEQYF.

The V call is TRBV5-6, the J call TRBJ1-3; possibly TRBD1 for D (6 bases). This CDR3 region has 13 residues. Between the trimmed V and J ends, which lost 5 bases and 4 bases, there was a span of 10 bases. Looked up from germline, CDR1 is SGHDT and CDR2 is YYEEEE. The CDR3 sequence: CASRTRGGNTIYF. DNA of the CDR3: TGTGCCAGCAGAACCAGGGGAGGAAACACCATATATTTT.

This clone was found a few times. J is TRBJ2-5 and V is TRBV29-1; tentatively, D is TRBD1 (6 bases). The germline gives CDR1 SQVTM, CDR2 ANQGSEA. This CDR3 contains 14 residues. Trimming took off 7 bases at V and 1 base at J, with 16 bases between the two ends. CDR3 amino acids: CSAPQGPPQETQYF. CDR3 in DNA: TGCAGCGCCCCCCAGGGGCCCCCCCAAGAGACCCAGTACTTC.

The chain combines TRBV10-2 with TRBJ2-7; possibly TRBD1 for D (5 bases). The CDR3 length is 13 residues. V was cut by 8 bases and J by 1 base, with 12 bases left in between. Germline V gene data show CDR1 as WSHSY and CDR2 as SAAADI. CDR3 nucleotide sequence: TGCGCCAGCCGGACACTGCGTTCCTACGAGCAGTACTTC. As protein: CASRTLRSYEQYF.

This rearrangement joins TRBV6-1 to TRBJ2-1; possibly TRBD2 for D (6 bases). The CDR3 has 14 residues. Germline-derived CDR1 and CDR2 are MNHNS and SASEGT. V was clipped by 5 bases and J by 1 base, with 9 bases between them. The CDR3 is CASSSGSSYNEQFF. In DNA, the CDR3 is TGTGCCAGCAGTTCCGGGAGTTCCTACAATGAGCAGTTCTTC.

V and J are TRBV7-2 and TRBJ1-2; D gene uncertain. Trimming stripped 11 bases from V and 4 bases from J, with 8 bases between. The CDR3 is 10 residues long. The germline V gene has CDR1 SGHTA and CDR2 FQGNSA. The CDR3, as DNA: TGTGCCGGGTGGGGCTATGGCTACACCTTC. It yields the protein CAGWGYGYTF.

This clone was detected a few times. Different DNA sequences within this sample yield the same CDR3. The chain joins TRBV15 to TRBJ2-7, with D unclear. In germline, CDR1 is LNHNV, CDR2 YYDKDF (reference sequence). The length of the CDR3 is 14 residues. Trimming cost V 0 bases and J 5 bases, with 11 bases left between them. Written as DNA, the CDR3 is TGTGCCACCAGCAGAGATACGGGTCGCGACGAGCAGTACTTC. Translation gives CATSRDTGRDEQYF.

This chain connects TRBV11-3 to TRBJ1-1; D is unclear. V shed 3 bases and J shed 7 bases, with 9 bases lying between them. Germline CDR1 and CDR2: SGHNT and YENEEA. The CDR3 covers 12 residues. The CDR3 DNA sequence: TGTGCCAGCAGCTTTGTTTACGGTGAAGCTTTCTTT. This codes for CASSFVYGEAFF. The full variable domain, in which reference TRBV11-3 and TRBJ1-1 provide the parts outside the CDR3, is EAGVVQSPRYKIIEKKQPVAFWCNPISGHNTLYWYLQNLGQGPELLIRYENEEAVDDSQLPKDRFSAERLKGVDSTLKIQPAELGDSAVYLCASSFVYGEAFFGQGTRLTVV.

This clone turned up a few times. This sequence joins TRBV4-3 and TRBJ2-5; possibly TRBD1 for D (6 bases). The tail of the sequence fits TRBJ2-7 better, so the J call may be wrong. This CDR3 region has 14 residues. The germline V gene encodes CDR1 LGHNA and CDR2 YSLEER. The DNA of the CDR3 is TGCGCCAGCAGCCAAGAAGGACAGACCTACGAGCAGTACTTC. Translation: CASSQEGQTYEQYF.

This clone has at least ten counts. V gene TRBV4-3 combines with J gene TRBJ2-7; TRBD2 agrees at 7 bases. CDR1 is LGHNA, CDR2 YSLEER, per germline. The CDR3 runs 15 residues. J gave up 2 bases and V 1 base, and 5 bases lay outside the gene matches. CDR3 sequence (DNA): TGCGCCAGCAGCCAAGTGGCTAGCGGACCCTACGAGCAGTACTTC. Protein sequence: CASSQVASGPYEQYF.

In its sample, this clone was seen a few times. The chain links TRBV6-5 to TRBJ1-1; a weak D match, TRBD1 (6 bases). The germline gives CDR1 MNHEY, CDR2 SVGAGI. Trimming took off 4 bases at V and 0 bases at J, with 12 bases between the two ends. The CDR3 contains 15 residues. The CDR3 region is CASSLFRQVNTEAFF. The DNA of the CDR3 is TGTGCCAGCAGTTTATTTCGACAGGTGAACACTGAAGCTTTCTTT.

There are a few counts of this clone. The chain carries TRBV11-1 and TRBJ1-2; D is undetermined. The CDR3 contains 13 residues. CDR1 and CDR2 (germline): SGHAT, FQDESV (reference sequence). With 3 bases removed from V and 3 bases from J, the gap between germline ends came to 8 bases. The CDR3 region is CASSFFSDYGYTF. CDR3 bases: TGTGCCAGCAGCTTCTTTTCTGACTATGGCTACACCTTC. The variable domain in full, completed from reference TRBV11-1 and TRBJ1-2, reads EAEVAQSPRYKITEKSQAVAFWCDPISGHATLYWYRQILGQGPELLVQFQDESVVDDSQLPKDRFSAERLKGVDSTLKIQPAELGDSAMYLCASSFFSDYGYTFGSGTRLTVV.

In the case of this clone: The sample has other DNA sequences that encode this CDR3 too. The V gene is TRBV11-2, the J gene TRBJ2-7, with 7 bases lining up with TRBD2. The CDR3 covers 14 residues. J lost 3 bases, V lost 5 bases, and 7 bases had no gene match. CDR1 is SGHAT, CDR2 FQNNGV, per germline. The CDR3: CASSGSGGGYEQYF. The CDR3 DNA is TGTGCCAGCAGCGGCTCGGGCGGGGGCTACGAGCAGTACTTC.

The CDR3 is CASSARFSNQPQHF. DNA of the CDR3: TGTGCCAGCAGTGCGAGGTTTAGCAATCAGCCCCAGCATTTT. The chain uses TRBV6-6 and TRBJ1-5; D unclear. Looked up from germline, CDR1 is MNHNY and CDR2 is SVGAGI (reference sequence). The CDR3 has 14 amino acids. Trimming removed 5 bases at V and 0 bases at J, with 8 bases between.

V and J are TRBV11-3 and TRBJ2-7, with TRBD1 as a possible D gene (6 bases). The germline V gene has CDR1 SGHNT and CDR2 YENEEA. The CDR3 totals 13 residues. V lost 4 bases and J 2 bases, leaving 9 bases between the germline ends. This CDR3 reads CASSSRDTYEQYF. CDR3 DNA sequence: TGTGCCAGCAGCTCCCGGGACACCTACGAGCAGTACTTC.

This clone is labeled as medium-sized. This sequence joins TRBV13 and TRBJ1-5; 8 positions agree with TRBD1. Germline CDR1 reads PRHDT; CDR2 reads FYEKMQ (reference sequence). V lost 4 bases and J lost 4; bases outside the gene matches: 3. The CDR3 is 14 residues long. CDR3 loop: CASSSGTGNQPQHF. The DNA of the CDR3 is TGTGCCAGCAGCTCCGGGACAGGTAATCAGCCCCAGCATTTT.

This clone showed up just a few times. V is TRBV7-6 and J is TRBJ2-7, with TRBD1 matching over 9 bases. With 5 bases clipped from V and 6 bases from J, the junction kept 2 bases outside the gene matches. Germline V CDR1 and CDR2: SGHVS, FNYEAQ. The CDR3 is 12 amino acids. The CDR3 is CASSMTGGEQYF. The CDR3 DNA sequence: TGTGCCAGCAGCATGACAGGGGGCGAGCAGTACTTC.

Note on this clone: A much larger clone is a single base away; this may be a read error. The chain carries TRBV4-3 and TRBJ2-7; D not resolved. The CDR3 loop spans 15 amino acids. Between the trimmed V and J ends, which lost 0 bases and 5 bases, there was a span of 14 bases. CDR1 and CDR2 (germline): LGHNA, YSLEER. The CDR3 is CASSQDYPSGDEQYF. As DNA, the CDR3 is TGCGCCAGCAGCCAAGATTACCCCTCCGGCGACGAGCAGTACTTC.

The chain combines TRBV7-9 with TRBJ2-3; 9 nucleotides align to TRBD1. The CDR3 length is 14 residues. V was pared by 5 bases and J by 1 base, with 1 base of the junction left unmatched. Germline loops: CDR1 SEHNR, CDR2 FQNEAQ (reference sequence). The CDR3 sequence is CASSRDRGTDTQYF. Here the CDR3 DNA reads TGTGCCAGCAGCCGGGACAGGGGCACAGATACGCAGTATTTT.

The gene calls are TRBV5-6 and TRBJ1-1; a weak D match, TRBD1 (6 bases). V shed 5 bases and J shed 0 bases, with 14 bases lying between them. Germline CDR1 reads SGHDT; CDR2 reads YYEEEE. The CDR3 is made up of 15 amino acids. Here the CDR3 DNA reads TGTGCCAGCAGGGATATGACAGGCATGAACACTGAAGCTTTCTTT. It codes for CASRDMTGMNTEAFF. The entire variable domain, with the rest obtained from reference TRBV5-6 and TRBJ1-1, is as follows: DAGVTQSPTHLIKTRGQQVTLRCSPKSGHDTVSWYQQALGQGPQFIFQYYEEEERQRGNFPDRFSGHQFPNYSSELNVNALLLGDSALYLCASRDMTGMNTEAFFGQGTRLTVV.

The CDR3 DNA sequence: TGTGCCAGCAGCCACGAGGGGGTTCATTACGAGCAGTACTTC. It encodes CASSHEGVHYEQYF. The chain employs TRBV11-1 and TRBJ2-7; perhaps TRBD1 as D (6 bases). Germline V CDR1 and CDR2: SGHAT, FQDESV (reference sequence). The CDR3 is 14 residues long. The V and J ends lost 5 bases and 4 bases respectively, with 15 bases between them.